Listed below are T cell receptor beta chains from one sample, sequenced in a study of shared clonotypes between healthy human individuals. Clones were read by immunoSEQ multiplex PCR, and TCRdb kept only the in-frame ones, dropping some. This table holds 2 million to 3 million clones, just over 90% found once. Sequencing was carried out using naive CD4+ T cells sorted from blood. These receptors came from a man aged 18 to 29 in good health. Each CDR3 is given with its conserved first and last residue. Each record gives: D gene, V gene, J gene, clone size, CDR3 protein, CDR3 DNA. The D gene is left open where the match is weak. Clone sizes are given selectively: once, few, many, or a class where the clone is expanded.

.	TRBV5-1	TRBJ2-7	.	CASSLVSHYEQYF	TGCGCCAGCAGCTTGGTCAGCCACTACGAGCAGTACTTC
.	TRBV30	TRBJ2-5	.	CAGERGSETQYF	TGTGCCGGGGAAAGGGGCTCGGAGACCCAGTACTTC
.	TRBV5-6	TRBJ2-3	.	CASSLQVSDTQYF	TGTGCCAGCAGCTTGCAAGTTTCAGATACGCAGTATTTT
TRBD1	TRBV9	TRBJ2-1	.	CASSVGTGGAGSVVRAGYNEQFF	TGTGCCAGCAGCGTGGGGACAGGGGGCGCTGGGAGCGTCGTCCGAGCGGGCTACAATGAGCAGTTCTTC
TRBD2	TRBV11-3	TRBJ2-3	.	CASSLGAGATDTQYF	TGTGCCAGCAGCTTAGGAGCGGGGGCCACAGATACGCAGTATTTT
.	TRBV28	TRBJ1-5	.	CASTPSRGSYSNQPQHF	TGTGCCAGCACCCCCTCTAGGGGCAGCTATAGCAATCAGCCCCAGCATTTT
TRBD2	TRBV6-6	TRBJ2-5	.	CASSRVGLSQETQYF	TGTGCCAGCAGTAGAGTGGGACTATCTCAAGAGACCCAGTACTTC
.	TRBV6-5	TRBJ1-2	.	CASLRDPKVGGYTF	TGTGCCAGTCTGCGGGACCCTAAAGTGGGTGGCTACACCTTC
.	TRBV2	TRBJ2-7	.	CASSELAYEQYF	TGTGCCAGCAGTGAATTGGCCTACGAGCAGTACTTC
.	TRBV10-3	TRBJ2-5	.	CAISDSALGKTQYF	TGTGCCATCAGCGACAGCGCCCTCGGGAAGACCCAGTACTTC
.	TRBV25-1	TRBJ1-1	.	CASSELRQFHTEAFF	TGTGCCAGCAGTGAACTCCGGCAGTTTCACACTGAAGCTTTCTTT
.	TRBV18	TRBJ1-2	.	CASSPPASAYGYTF	TGTGCCAGCTCACCACCGGCGTCAGCCTATGGCTACACCTTC
.	TRBV14	TRBJ2-3	.	CASSPRGGGYTDTQYF	TGTGCCAGCAGCCCCCGGGGAGGGGGATACACAGATACGCAGTATTTT
.	TRBV2	TRBJ1-6	once	CASSVDLAGEPLHF	TGTGCCAGCAGTGTGGACCTTGCGGGGGAGCCCCTCCACTTT
TRBD1	TRBV5-1	TRBJ1-1	.	CASSQTRTGGVGAEAFF	TGCGCCAGCAGCCAAACTAGGACAGGGGGCGTAGGCGCTGAAGCTTTCTTT